This TCR beta chain is drawn from a study of cytomegalovirus exposure and HLA in healthy donors (dated by TCRdb to 2015 to 2018). As for the study more broadly: An earlier analysis of approximately 600 of the donors reported 250 to 300 Gb of sequence data and 117 million unique TCR beta sequences from 150 million to 200 million T cells. Roughly 300 gigabases of sequencing data and roughly 90 million unique TCR sequences were included in an early release covering 550 to 800 HLA-typed donors. Of the roughly 400 genotyped donors, approximately 83% fell in the genetic ancestry cluster associated with self-reported Caucasian donors. The study aimed to test whether cataloging public T cell receptors could reveal signatures of past pathogen exposure. Using immunosequencing, the study profiled T cell repertoires from some 670 subjects and related those repertoires to cytomegalovirus serostatus. Along with the roughly 700-subject first cohort, a separate validation cohort of 120 different subjects was used. To predict cytomegalovirus infection status, the study brought together high-throughput TCR immunosequencing, statistical association of individual TCRs with disease status, and machine learning. A later analysis re-examined previously published TCR beta repertoires from more than 650 donors and added high-resolution HLA genotyping to investigate patterns of TCR occurrence. The later analysis used no new phenotypic data to find candidate immune exposures, relying instead on TCR beta sequences and their occurrence across donors. To decide whether each TCR beta V gene segment behaved as functional or pseudogenic, an earlier analysis of 587 of the donors relied on high-throughput TCR beta sequencing. Alongside the repertoire data, information on donor age, sex, ethnicity and CMV serostatus was compiled. A later genetic analysis used genome-wide SNP genotypes for about three fifths of the 666 donors, treating that subset as a discovery cohort. All discovery cohort repertoires had been generated on a single sequencing platform. HLA typing covered class I and class II loci at four-digit resolution. Typing coverage varied by locus: about 629-640 donors for A, B, C, DRB1 and DQB1; more than 500 for DQA1; about 570 for DPA1; roughly 450 for DPB1. A handful of DR-DQ haplotypes were handled as single units for association and clustering because linkage in the cohort was strong. On average, roughly 240,000 unique TCR beta nucleotide sequences were sequenced per donor among several hundred genotyped donors of the cohort, with around 19% of those sequences being non-productive. Study-level results and caveats: Because HLA typing was missing for some donors at each locus, association tests included only the typed subset. Most TCR sequences were seen in very few donors, while some public TCRs were found in many individuals. The sequencing pipeline was judged likely to have produced a cluster of highly shared sequence variants as a technical artifact. The only immune exposure information available for the cohort was CMV serostatus. The authors suggested that the approach could potentially be extended to other disease states and immunological phenotypes. In a later genetic analysis, fewer N-insertions in productive TCRs were reported among donors in an Asian-associated ancestry cluster than the roughly 710-donor mean. Linkage disequilibrium might explain the correlated functional status among segregating V segments, but an unknown experimental factor could not be ruled out. Some IMGT-functional V segments, including TRBV6-2 and TRBV6-3, could not be told apart with the 87-base-pair reads, so those segments were excluded. The study listed 150 to 200 TCR beta chains as associated with cytomegalovirus. Only TCR beta chains were sequenced in this cohort, and the absence of alpha or paired-chain data limited detectable features. In a later analysis, several top co-occurrence clusters were reported to appear linked to parvovirus B19, influenza, CMV and Epstein-Barr virus. Specific HLA alleles were associated with 15,000 to 20,000 TCR beta sequences at a false discovery rate of 0.05 in a later analysis. An earlier analysis of 587 of the donors showed that most TCR beta V segments appeared in productive rearrangements either about 87% or about 30% of the time, which broadly matched IMGT annotations. In a later analysis, most CMV-associated TCR beta chains were found to appear HLA-restricted, with HLA associations seemingly driven largely by CMV exposure. Assigning TCR associations to individual alleles was difficult when HLA alleles, especially DR and DQ, strongly co-occurred. Over 15 rarely observed V segments, including chromosome 9 orphons, were excluded from the earlier analysis of some 590 of the donors because counts were too low. An association between a missense DCLRE1C variant and V-gene and J-gene trimming of TCR beta chains was found in a later genetic analysis and replicated in an independent cohort. According to a later analysis, TCR association rates differed among HLA loci, with DRB1 alleles showing the most associated TCRs and HLA-C alleles showing the fewest. In both the original and validation cohorts, the classifier was reported to diagnose cytomegalovirus status with high specificity and sensitivity. A later analysis found that HLA-associated TCR beta chains were more clonally expanded and had lower generation probabilities than equally common non-associated chains. Sequencing depth was assumed to be roughly uniform across donors in the presence/absence analyses, though that assumption may not hold. A further reported finding was that TCR beta sequences accurately predicted the HLA-A and HLA-B alleles for most subjects in the first cohort. A few of the identified cytomegalovirus-associated TCR beta chains were confirmed in vitro to be specific for cytomegalovirus antigens.

CDR1 and CDR2 were assigned from the germline V gene as SGHTA and FQGNSA. The CDR3 starts with the cysteine, ends with the phenylalanine, and has 11 residues. The sequence is cut down to CDR3 DNA, 33 bases in frame from base 1. V loses 3 bases, J loses 7 bases, and the germline ends lie 5 bases apart. Receptors were amplified or captured by the immunoSEQ multiplex PCR assay. For the multiplex PCR, a mixture combining 60 forward primers for TCR Vbeta segments and 13 reverse primers for TCR Jbeta segments was used. The CDR3 region of rearranged TCR beta genes was amplified from genomic DNA with a multiplex PCR assay. The amplified TCR beta libraries were sequenced on the Illumina HiSeq System as 87-base-pair reads. Processing in the source paper ran as follows. Across the 666 repertoires, a later analysis counted around 80 million unique TCR beta chains, approximately 12 million of which were shared by at least two donors. A nearest-neighbor algorithm error-corrected the raw reads and collapsed the reads into unique sequences, merging closely related sequences to remove PCR and sequencing errors. CDR3 sequences were aligned to IMGT reference sequences to assign V, D and J gene segments. For a sequence to be retained, a match of at least six nucleotides to both a V gene segment and a J gene segment was required. A rearrangement counted as productive if the CDR3 had no stop codons and remained in frame with V and J, and every other rearrangement counted as non-productive. CDR3 was defined according to IMGT convention as the region running from the second conserved V-encoded cysteine to the conserved J-encoded phenylalanine. The earlier analysis of about 500 of the donors excluded sequences that lacked an unambiguous match to a single V gene segment. In an earlier analysis of almost 600 of the donors, a V segment was called functional when productive rearrangements were above 56.7%, and segregating when the standard deviation between donors exceeded 5%. A statistical classification framework was built to diagnose cytomegalovirus status from the catalog of TCR beta chain sequences. In a later analysis, V and J genes were assigned by comparing TCR nucleotide sequences against IMGT/GENE-DB human TR gene sequences. Using the TCRdist pipeline, a later analysis assigned CDR3 sequences along with most-parsimonious VDJ recombination scenarios. In a later analysis, each TCR beta chain was defined by its CDR3 amino acid sequence together with its V-gene family, and reads lacking a unique V-gene family were excluded. In a later analysis, around 650 highly shared, low-generation-probability nucleotide sequences were removed to address suspected cross-contamination and a sequencing artifact. For each public chain, a later analysis derived a clonal expansion index from normalized ranks of inferred template counts within each repertoire. In a later analysis, generation probabilities were computed with a VDJ recombination model fitted to out-of-frame rearrangements, and the resulting probabilities were checked against IGoR. Hypergeometric tests were used in a later analysis to score TCR-TCR, TCR-HLA and TCR-CMV co-occurrence, with a repertoire-size bias correction applied to the TCR pairs. A later analysis estimated false discovery rates by permuting HLA or CMV assignments 20 times. In a later analysis, co-occurring TCRs were grouped with DBSCAN, and TCRdist sequence similarity was added when clustering was performed within HLA-allele-positive subsets. Repertoires with fewer than 30,000 or more than 120,000 public chains, plus five repertoires with anomalous nucleotide sharing, were excluded from co-occurrence clustering. As stored in TCRdb, this immuneACCESS dataset retains in-frame rearrangements with V and J assigned. A fraction of the clones does not appear; measured against another copy, unresolved V genes explain less than half of the discrepancy, and the remainder lacks a known reason. The D gene and trimming were derived from the DNA, and the V and J assignments and clone size from that table. Recorded for this sample are some 140,000 clones; about four fifths of them occurred a single time. Over 1% of the sample is held by the ten biggest clonotypes.

The cohort comprised fewer than 750 healthy bone marrow donors. Cohort members were all nominally healthy when sampled, although unrecorded immune exposures were likely present. The donor tested CMV seropositive, placing the donor among the approximately 290 seropositive members of the cohort. Every donor gave a peripheral blood sample, and the peripheral blood mononuclear cells from that sample were used for TCR beta sequencing. The Qiagen DNeasy Blood Extraction Kit was used to extract genomic DNA from the blood cell samples. As to this clone: Its antigen is currently not known. It has no much larger one-base neighbor in the sample; base qualities were not kept.

Sequencing used PBMCs. In this chain, TRBV7-2 is recombined with TRBJ2-3; too little of a D gene remains to name it. The sequence was collected from a male donor in good health and CMV-seropositive. The DNA sequence is TGTGCCAGCAGCTTTAGTCATACGCAGTATTTT. Its translation reads: CASSFSHTQYF. Here the CDR3 is joined to the reference TRBV7-2 and TRBJ2-3 genes, and the full variable domain is: GAGVSQSPSNKVTEKGKDVELRCDPISGHTALYWYRQSLGQGLEFLIYFQGNSAPDKSGLPSDRFSAERTGGSVSTLTIQRTQQEDSAVYLCASSFSHTQYFGPGTRLTVL.